This T cell receptor beta chain was obtained from a study of cytomegalovirus exposure and HLA in healthy donors. Study outcomes and limitations: The study flagged some 180 TCR beta chains as cytomegalovirus-associated. Among the most significant clusters, several appeared linked to common viral pathogens in a later analysis. When analyzed later, the rates of TCR association showed variation by HLA locus, with DRB1 the most and HLA-C the fewest.

V was pared by 3 bases and J by 8 bases, with 8 bases between. Looked up from germline, CDR1 is MDHEN and CDR2 is SYDVKM. The CDR3 runs 12 residues. A multiplex PCR was run with 60 Vbeta primers and 13 Jbeta primers. TCRdb's table, derived via immunoSEQ multiplex PCR, lists solely in-frame clones and lacks some. Found here are 100,000 to 150,000 clones, more than 75% of them singletons; the top ten hold approximately 1.5%. Points on this clone: Its antigen is undetermined.

This chain joins TRBV28 and TRBJ1-5; a possible D gene is TRBD1 (5 bases). The TCR was taken from a female donor in good health and CMV-seronegative. Sequencing was carried out using PBMCs. CDR3 loop: CASSFWGKPQHF. CDR3 DNA: TGTGCCAGCAGTTTTTGGGGCAAGCCCCAGCATTTT.